What follows describes a single T cell receptor (beta chain). The source of the sample is a study of blood T cell repertoires in COVID-19. Libraries were prepared by immunoSEQ multiplex PCR; TCRdb keeps only in-frame clonotypes and omits some of them. Of 150,000 to 200,000 clones listed, 70% to 90% are singletons. V trimming: 2 bases; J trimming: 3 bases; junction bases outside the gene matches: 7. Germline assignment: CDR1 MNHEY and CDR2 SVGAGI. The CDR3 is 15 amino acids. The sequenced material came from peripheral blood. The sequence came from a man aged 50 to 59 who had recovered from COVID-19. V gene TRBV6-5 combines with J gene TRBJ2-7; 7 bases align to TRBD1. CDR3 sequence: CASSYIPGTDYEQYF. In nucleotides, the CDR3 is TGTGCCAGCAGTTACATTCCCGGGACAGACTACGAGCAGTACTTC.